This T cell receptor (beta chain) was captured by sequencing in a study of T cells in Graves' hyperthyroidism and ophthalmopathy (dated by TCRdb to about 2019). Broadly, across the study: Peripheral blood was sampled at the time of initial diagnosis, prior to any treatment. A discovery cohort of approximately 97 patients, 43 with Graves' ophthalmopathy and approximately 57 with stable Graves' hyperthyroidism, was used to find distinguishing TCR V-J signatures. Prospective prediction of ophthalmopathy was tested in an independent validation cohort consisting of fewer than 20 hyperthyroidism patients and around 17 patients who later progressed to ophthalmopathy. The roughly 91 discovery patients were randomly split 7:3 into training and test sets. The study also compared thyroid tissue and blood T-cell repertoires from about six Graves' hyperthyroidism patients. After blood sampling, hyperthyroidism patients were treated with methimazole at a starting dose of 30 mg daily, and ophthalmopathy patients were treated with high-dose intravenous methylprednisolone. TCR Vbeta CDR3 sequencing of around 130 peripheral blood samples (over 40 ophthalmopathy, approximately 80 hyperthyroidism and roughly 17 progressor patients) is reported in the paper.

The research as a whole found: Blood samples also contained most of the expanded thyroid clonotypes (frequency above 0.001), which suggests that blood repertoires may reflect thyroid immune responses. No statistical method was used to fix the sample size in advance, and group allocation was not hidden from the investigators. In validation, progression to ophthalmopathy was predicted by the model with nearly 71% sensitivity and just over 72% specificity, a median of about 6 months before onset. In cross-validation, a model built on a 13 V-J signature told ophthalmopathy apart from stable hyperthyroidism with approximately 91% sensitivity and about 81% specificity, and in testing the same model reached 80%/75%.

This clonotype was detected many times. The antigen it recognizes is unknown. Base qualities are not at hand, and no much larger clone is one base apart. The TCR beta CDR3 regions were amplified from the RNA transcripts. The first round of RT-PCR for the TCR CDR3 was performed with the HTBI primer set and the Qiagen OneStep RT-PCR kit. Libraries were constructed in a second round of multiplex PCR, after which size selection and purification were performed. Libraries were sequenced paired-end with 100 bp reads on an Illumina HiSeq2000. Per the original workflow: SOAPnuke was used to process the raw data, with reads discarded if the reads contained adapters or uncalled bases, had a mean Phred below 15, or lacked an exact constant-primer or identifier match. High-quality paired reads were merged using COPE v1.2.5, and each unique nucleotide sequence was defined as a clonotype. MiTCR v1.1 was used to align clonotypes to the IMGT TRBV, TRBD and TRBJ reference segments. The analysis was restricted to V-J combinations with a frequency above 0.0001, which together covered 99% to 99.2% of the repertoires. A TCS score was defined as the ratio between F50 (clonal expansion) and ExV (chaos), using BLOSUM62-based TCRdist between CDR3 peptides within each V-J. Welch's t-statistics and random forest reduced around 510 V-J features to some 14, which were used in a naive Bayes classifier (R e1071). The public reads were run again by TCRdb, first through fastp at Q25 and then through MiXCR, and only productive beta chains were kept. Under each unique CDR3 protein, matching rows form one entry showing the most common genes and DNA. V and J calls and clone size were set by TCRdb, not the authors. This sample gives about 420,000 distinct CDR3 sequences in total; around 15% of them show up just once. 5% to 6.5% of the sample lies in the top ten.

The V and J ends are trimmed by 3 bases and 4 bases, leaving 13 bases between them. The CDR3 measures 14 amino acids from cysteine to phenylalanine. Just the 42-base CDR3 DNA is kept, in frame starting at base 1. In the germline V gene (reference sequence), CDR1 corresponds to DFQATT and CDR2 to SNEGSKA. Graves' hyperthyroidism was defined as stable when no progression to ophthalmopathy occurred over 18 months of follow-up. Hyperthyroidism patients were newly diagnosed, with disease duration under 2 months, and aged 18 to 65 years. Exclusion was applied to patients with uncontrolled infections, other autoimmune diseases, pregnancy or lactation. Diagnoses relied on clinical symptoms, serum thyroxine and TRAb, thyroid ultrasound and orbital computed tomography. PBMCs were isolated from 10 ml of fresh peripheral blood by Ficoll-Paque density gradient centrifugation. Trizol reagent was used to extract total RNA, and RNA quality was then checked on an Agilent 2100 Bioanalyzer.

The sequenced sample was blood. The sequence was obtained from a woman aged 18 to 35 with Graves' hyperthyroidism. The sequence is built from TRBV20-1 and TRBJ2-1; TRBD2 might be the D gene, on 6 matching bases. The nucleotide sequence is TGCAGTGCTAGTAAAAAAGCGGGTTACAATGAGCAGTTCTTC. Its protein product is CSASKKAGYNEQFF.